Below, 20 T cell receptor beta chains from the same sample are listed, as sequenced in a study of immune heterogeneity within non-small cell lung tumors. In a multiplex PCR, 32 V and 13 J primers amplified TCR beta CDR3. TCRdb re-analysed the multiplex PCR reads in MiXCR, keeping a single row per CDR3 protein. The sample lists about 12,000 distinct CDR3 sequences, approximately 20% occurring once. Genomic DNA extracted from bulk tumor tissue served as template. A total of roughly 600 ng was used per sample. Spaced far apart, several biopsies were taken from each primary tumor during surgery. Enrolled patients presented with newly diagnosed, previously untreated non-small cell lung cancer and underwent curative surgery. Input material: lung tumor tissue. The receptor set was obtained from a man in his fifties or sixties with non-small cell lung cancer.

This clonotype was recorded many times. The V call is TRBV6-5, the J call TRBJ1-1; D remains ambiguous. Germline V gene lookup returns CDR1 MNHEY and CDR2 SVGAGI. The ends were cut back, 4 bases at V and 0 bases at J, with 6 bases in the middle. This CDR3 is 13 amino acids long. The CDR3 DNA sequence: TGTGCCAGCAGTTTTGGGTTGAACACTGAAGCTTTCTTT. Its protein product is CASSFGLNTEAFF.

This clonotype is termed medium-sized. This chain uses TRBV6-4 with TRBJ2-7; D is perhaps TRBD1 (5 bases). CDR1 MRHNA and CDR2 SNTAGT come from the germline V gene. The CDR3 consists of 15 residues. V shed 0 bases and J shed 4 bases, with 13 bases lying between them. The CDR3 nucleotides are TGTGCCAGCAGTGACTCCGGAAGAAAGGGGTACGAGCAGTACTTC. It specifies CASSDSGRKGYEQYF.

There are a few counts of this clonotype. This chain uses TRBV19 with TRBJ2-1; D is unresolved. Per germline, CDR1 LNHDA and CDR2 SQIVND (reference sequence). The CDR3 totals 12 residues. V dropped 6 bases and J dropped 6 bases, with 9 bases sitting between them. This CDR3 is CASSLGSNEQFF. In DNA form, the CDR3 reads TGTGCCAGTAGCCTCGGAAGCAATGAGCAGTTCTTC.

The chain uses TRBV28 and TRBJ1-1; D ambiguous. The CDR3 loop spans 13 amino acids. V lost 9 bases, J lost 2 bases, and 13 bases lay in between. Germline CDR1 reads MDHEN; CDR2 reads SYDVKM. The CDR3 spells CASRTHRNTEAFF. The DNA for the CDR3 is TGTGCCAGTCGTACGCACAGAAACACTGAAGCTTTCTTT.

In its sample, this clonotype is medium-sized. The V and J genes are TRBV11-2 and TRBJ2-2; D gene unclear. Germline V gene data show CDR1 as SGHAT and CDR2 as FQNNGV. The CDR3 loop spans 14 amino acids. V lost 0 bases, J lost 3 bases, and 5 bases lay in between. The CDR3, as DNA: TGTGCCAGCAGCTTAGACGGATACACCGGGGAGCTGTTTTTT. Amino acid sequence: CASSLDGYTGELFF.

This clonotype was found once. This could be a read error, since a much larger clone is one nucleotide away. The rearrangement joins TRBV2 to TRBJ2-1; 8 nucleotides agree with TRBD2. This CDR3 is built from 16 residues. CDR1 and CDR2 (germline): SNHLY, FYNNEI. The CDR3 region has the DNA TGTGACAGCAGCGCTCCGGGACTAGGGCAGGGTAATGAGCAGTTCTTC. This sequence encodes CDSSAPGLGQGNEQFF.

The CDR3 protein is CASSAIDRGLMKGGYTF. As DNA, the CDR3 is TGTGCCAGCAGCGCAATTGACAGGGGACTCATGAAGGGTGGCTACACCTTC. The rearrangement uses TRBV9 and TRBJ1-2; 8 bases are a match to TRBD1. Germline CDR1 SGDLS, CDR2 YYNGEE. This CDR3 is 17 amino acids long. The V gene end was trimmed by 3 bases and the J gene end by 7 bases; junction bases not matched to a gene: 17.

This clonotype is deemed medium-sized. The chain is built from TRBV5-1 and TRBJ2-1; 11 nucleotides align to TRBD1. This CDR3 region has 14 residues. Looked up from germline, CDR1 is SGHRS and CDR2 is YFSETQ. V gave up 4 bases and J gave up 6 bases; unmatched junction bases: 3. The CDR3 nucleotides are TGCGCCAGCAGCCCCGGGACAGGGGGCAATGAGCAGTTCTTC. Protein sequence: CASSPGTGGNEQFF.

Ten or more counts support this clonotype. The rearrangement links TRBV7-2 to TRBJ1-3, with D tentatively TRBD1 (5 bases). The CDR3 is 11 amino acids. Germline values: CDR1 SGHTA, CDR2 FQGNSA. V lost 7 bases and J lost 9, with 10 bases in between. CDR3 sequence (DNA): TGTGCCAGCACCGAGGGACGCACCATATATTTT. It codes for CASTEGRTIYF.

The rearrangement joins TRBV11-1 to TRBJ2-5; tentative D call: TRBD2 (5 bases). This CDR3 region has 14 residues. Per germline, CDR1 SGHAT and CDR2 FQDESV (reference sequence). V lost 3 bases, J lost 1 base, and 9 bases lay in between. Here the CDR3 DNA reads TGTGCCAGCAGCTTGGGAGCGACCCAAGAGACCCAGTACTTC. Its protein is CASSLGATQETQYF.

The CDR3 DNA sequence: TGTGCCAGTAGTCAACCCGGGACGCGCGCCTACAATGAGCAGTTCTTC. This translates into CASSQPGTRAYNEQFF. V and J are TRBV19 and TRBJ2-1; D assignment may be TRBD1 or TRBD2 (5 bases each). V was pared by 5 bases and J by 2 bases, with 16 bases between. Germline loops: CDR1 LNHDA, CDR2 SQIVND (reference sequence). The CDR3 spans 16 residues.

V usage is TRBV19 and J usage is TRBJ1-5; 9 bases fit TRBD1. Trimming cost V 3 bases and J 7 bases; bases outside gene matches: 10. Germline values: CDR1 LNHDA, CDR2 SQIVND (reference sequence). This CDR3 region has 16 residues. CDR3 nucleotide sequence: TGTGCCAGTAGTATTAAGGAAGGGACAGGGAACCAGCCCCAGCATTTT. This translates into CASSIKEGTGNQPQHF.

This clonotype was found a few times. The chain recombines TRBV9 with TRBJ1-2, with 8 bases that match TRBD1. Germline CDR1 SGDLS, CDR2 YYNGEE. The CDR3 totals 17 residues. J was trimmed by 0 bases and V by 0 bases; bases with no gene match: 7. The CDR3, as DNA: TGTGCCAGCAGCGTAGACCCCGGACAGGGCACTAACTATGGCTACACCTTC. Translating gives CASSVDPGQGTNYGYTF.

This clonotype occurred a few times. The chain combines TRBV14 with TRBJ2-2; no clear D. Looked up from germline, CDR1 is SGHDN and CDR2 is FVKESK. The CDR3 covers 13 residues. V was clipped by 2 bases and J by 6 bases, with 7 bases between them. In nucleotides, the CDR3 is TGTGCCAGCAGCCAAACTCTAGCCGGGGAGCTGTTTTTT. This translates into CASSQTLAGELFF.

Many counts were recorded for this clonotype. The rearrangement joins TRBV5-1 to TRBJ2-7; tentative D call: TRBD2 (5 bases). Trimming pared 0 bases from V and 0 bases from J, leaving 7 bases between. This CDR3 region has 14 residues. Germline CDR1 SGHRS, CDR2 YFSETQ. CDR3 residues: CASSLVGDSYEQYF. The DNA for the CDR3 is TGCGCCAGCAGCTTGGTCGGGGACTCCTACGAGCAGTACTTC.

Within the sample, this clonotype is medium-sized. J is TRBJ1-6 and V is TRBV7-3, with D tentatively TRBD1 (6 bases). Germline lookup yields CDR1 SGHTA and CDR2 FQGTGA. This CDR3 comprises 14 residues. Trimming took off 5 bases at V and 6 bases at J, with 11 bases between the two ends. CDR3 coding DNA: TGTGCCAGCAGCCGAGGACAGCTTAATTCACCCCTCCACTTT. As protein: CASSRGQLNSPLHF.

This chain connects TRBV4-1 to TRBJ2-3, with TRBD1 matching 11 bases. The V and J ends lost 4 bases and 0 bases, in that order; junction bases with no gene match: 3. CDR1 and CDR2 from the germline V gene are MGHRA and YSYEKL. This CDR3 contains 16 residues. As DNA, the CDR3 is TGCGCCAGCAGCCCAGGACAGGGGGCAAGCACAGATACGCAGTATTTT. It yields the protein CASSPGQGASTDTQYF.

As regards this clonotype: This could be a read error, since a much larger clone is one nucleotide away. This rearrangement joins TRBV7-3 to TRBJ1-2; D may be TRBD1 (6 bases). The germline V gene encodes CDR1 SGHTA and CDR2 FQGTGA. The CDR3 covers 13 residues. CDR3 sequence: CASNLRRGHGYTF. CDR3 in DNA: TGTGCCAGCAACTTAAGACGGGGGCATGGCTACACCTTC.

The CDR3 spells CSATSGKASGDYQETQYF. CDR3 coding DNA: TGCAGTGCCACCTCAGGGAAGGCTAGCGGGGATTACCAAGAGACCCAGTACTTC. The chain combines TRBV20-1 with TRBJ2-5; TRBD2 agrees at 9 bases. The CDR3 length is 18 residues. V was clipped by 6 bases and J by 0 bases; unmatched bases: 17. The germline V gene has CDR1 DFQATT and CDR2 SNEGSKA (reference sequence).

The chain employs TRBV18 and TRBJ1-4; TRBD1 matches at 7 bases. The CDR3 loop spans 17 amino acids. Germline V gene sequence: CDR1 KGHSH, CDR2 LQKENI. V lost 0 bases, J lost 1 base, and 5 bases stayed unmatched. The CDR3 nucleotides are TGTGCCAGCTCACCACCAGGGGGCTCGGTAACTAATGAAAAACTGTTTTTT. Translation: CASSPPGGSVTNEKLFF.